This T cell receptor (beta chain) originates from a study of shared T cell receptors in the human thymus. Clones were sequenced by immunoSEQ multiplex PCR, and TCRdb holds only the in-frame ones, with some missing. The sample includes about 380,000 clones, 95% of them seen just once. Source material: thymocytes. This TCR was recovered from a human donor.

CDR3 in amino acids: CASSSYTGARGETQYF. Written as DNA, the CDR3 is TGTGCCAGCAGCTCCTATACAGGGGCCAGGGGGGAGACCCAGTACTTC. V gene TRBV7-2 combines with J gene TRBJ2-5; 7 bases line up with TRBD1. Germline V gives CDR1 SGHTA, CDR2 FQGNSA. The CDR3 spans 16 residues. V gave up 4 bases and J gave up 5 bases; unmatched junction bases: 13.